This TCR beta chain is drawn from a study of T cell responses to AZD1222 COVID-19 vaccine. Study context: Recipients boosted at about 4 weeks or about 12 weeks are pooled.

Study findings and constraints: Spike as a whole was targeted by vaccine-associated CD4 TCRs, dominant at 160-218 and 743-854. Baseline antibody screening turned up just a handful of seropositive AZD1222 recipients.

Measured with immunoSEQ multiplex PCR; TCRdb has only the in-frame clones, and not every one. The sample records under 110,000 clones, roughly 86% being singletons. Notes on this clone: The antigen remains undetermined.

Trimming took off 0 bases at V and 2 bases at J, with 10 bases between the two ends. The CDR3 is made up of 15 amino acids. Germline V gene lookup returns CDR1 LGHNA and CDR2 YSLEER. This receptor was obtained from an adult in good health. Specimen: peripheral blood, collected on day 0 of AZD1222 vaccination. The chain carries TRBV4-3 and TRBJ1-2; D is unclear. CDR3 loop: CASSQERQANYGYTF. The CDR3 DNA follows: TGCGCCAGCAGCCAAGAACGCCAGGCCAACTATGGCTACACCTTC.